This T cell receptor beta chain derives from a study of T cells in Graves' hyperthyroidism and ophthalmopathy. Comment on this clonotype: A single base separates this from a much larger clone, so it may be a read error.

The CDR3 has 14 amino acids. Germline V gives CDR1 SGDLS, CDR2 YYNGEE. The TCR beta CDR3 regions underwent amplification using RNA transcripts as the source. HTBI primers were employed in a first-round RT-PCR of the TCR CDR3. TCRdb analysed the multiplex PCR reads with MiXCR anew, one entry per CDR3 protein. The repertoire consists of about 250,000 distinct CDR3 sequences, with 20% to 25% occurring once and the leading ten covering roughly 60%. This chain uses TRBV9 with TRBJ1-5; D ambiguous. Sequencing used blood. This receptor was identified in a man in his thirties or forties with Graves' ophthalmopathy. In nucleotides, the CDR3 is TGTGCCAGCGGCGTAGAGGGAAAGGGTCAGCCCCAGCATTTT. Its translation is CASGVEGKGQPQHF.